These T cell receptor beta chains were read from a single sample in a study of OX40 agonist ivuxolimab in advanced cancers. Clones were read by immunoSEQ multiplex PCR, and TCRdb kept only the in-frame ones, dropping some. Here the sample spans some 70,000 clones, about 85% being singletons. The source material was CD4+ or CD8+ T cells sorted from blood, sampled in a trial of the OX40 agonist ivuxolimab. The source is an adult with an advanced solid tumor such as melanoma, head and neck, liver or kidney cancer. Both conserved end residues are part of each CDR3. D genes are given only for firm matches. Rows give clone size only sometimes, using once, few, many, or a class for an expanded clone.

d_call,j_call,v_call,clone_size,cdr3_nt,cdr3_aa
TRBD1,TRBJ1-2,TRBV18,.,TGTGCCAGCTCACCACCGATAACGGACAGGGCGGGCTACACCTTC,CASSPPITDRAGYTF
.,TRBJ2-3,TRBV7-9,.,TGTGCCAGCAGTCCGAGCACAGATACGCAGTATTTT,CASSPSTDTQYF
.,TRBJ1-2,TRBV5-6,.,TGTGCCAGCAGCCCCTCTTTTTTTGGCTACACCTTC,CASSPSFFGYTF
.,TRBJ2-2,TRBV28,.,TGTGCCAGCAGGAGTGGGGATCGCACCGGGGAGCTGTTTTTT,CASRSGDRTGELFF
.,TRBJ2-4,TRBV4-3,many,TGCGCCAGCAGCAAATCATCAGAAAACATTCAGTACTTC,CASSKSSENIQYF
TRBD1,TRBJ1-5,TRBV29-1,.,TGCAGCGTTGGGGGACAGTCAAATCAGCCCCAGCATTTT,CSVGGQSNQPQHF
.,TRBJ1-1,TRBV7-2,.,TGTGCCAGCAGCTTGGAGATGAACACTGAAGCTTTCTTT,CASSLEMNTEAFF
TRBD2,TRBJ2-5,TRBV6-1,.,TGTGCCAGCTTAACCGGGACTAGCGTTGAGACCCAGTACTTC,CASLTGTSVETQYF
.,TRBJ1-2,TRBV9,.,TGTGCCAGCAGCGCCCCCCCCGGGACCTATGGCTACACCTTC,CASSAPPGTYGYTF
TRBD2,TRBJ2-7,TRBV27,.,TGTGCCGGGGGGGACTCCGGGCGGGGAGAGCAGTACTTC,CAGGDSGRGEQYF
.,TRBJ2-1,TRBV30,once,TGTGCCTGGAGTGAAAGGCGGGCAGTGCGGCGGCAGTTCTTC,CAWSERRAVRRQFF
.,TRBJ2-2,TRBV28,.,TGTGCCAGCAGTACAACTCAGGGTTCCCCCCCTTTCCCCCTGTTGCTGTTTTTT,CASSTTQGSPPFPLLLFF
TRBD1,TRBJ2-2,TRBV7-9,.,TGTGCCAGCAGCTTAGCGGCAGGGACAGGGGCCGGGGAGCTGTTTTTT,CASSLAAGTGAGELFF
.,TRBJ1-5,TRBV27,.,TGTGCCAGCAGAGATGGGGAGAAGCCCCAGCATTTT,CASRDGEKPQHF
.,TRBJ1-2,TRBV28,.,TGTGCCAGCGGCCTAACACGTCGGCTCTATGGCTACACCTTC,CASGLTRRLYGYTF
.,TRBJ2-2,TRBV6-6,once,TGTGCCAGCAGTACCATAAGACAGTCCGGGGAGCTGTTTTTT,CASSTIRQSGELFF
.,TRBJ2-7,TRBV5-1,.,TGCGCCAGCAGCTTACCTCGGACTCTTCCTACCTACGAGCAGTACTTC,CASSLPRTLPTYEQYF
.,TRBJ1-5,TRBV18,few,TGTGCCAGCTCACCTACGCCAGGGGACCAGCCCCAGCATTTT,CASSPTPGDQPQHF
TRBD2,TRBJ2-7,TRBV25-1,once,TGTGCCAGCAGTGTGGGGACCGGGACTAACTCCTACGAGCAGTACTTC,CASSVGTGTNSYEQYF
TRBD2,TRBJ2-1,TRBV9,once,TGTGCCAGCAGCGTAGGACTAGCGGGGAGCCCCGGGGAGCAGTTCTTC,CASSVGLAGSPGEQFF
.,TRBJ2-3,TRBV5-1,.,TGCGCCAGCAGCAGGGGACAAGGCACAGATACGCAGTATTTT,CASSRGQGTDTQYF
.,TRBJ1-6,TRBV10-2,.,TGCGCCAGCAGTGAGTTTGAGAATTCACCCCTCCACTTT,CASSEFENSPLHF
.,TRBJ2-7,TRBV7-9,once,TGTGCCAGCAGCTTCCAGACCTACGAGCAGTACTTC,CASSFQTYEQYF
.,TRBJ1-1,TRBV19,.,TGTGCCAGTAGTATCCGAGGAGAAAACACTGAAGCTTTCTTT,CASSIRGENTEAFF
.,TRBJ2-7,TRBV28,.,TGTGCCAGCAGTGACAGGAGCTCCTACGAGCAGTACTTC,CASSDRSSYEQYF
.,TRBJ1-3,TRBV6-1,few,TGTGCCAGCTCGCAGGATCGGGCTGGAAACACCATATATTTT,CASSQDRAGNTIYF
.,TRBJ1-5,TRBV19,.,TGTGCCAGTAGTGGTTTTACCCGGAGAGCAGCCCGGAGCAATCAGCCCCAGCATTTT,CASSGFTRRAARSNQPQHF
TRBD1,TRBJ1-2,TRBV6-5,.,TGTGCCAGCAGTGGCACAGGGGGCTATGGCTACACCTTC,CASSGTGGYGYTF
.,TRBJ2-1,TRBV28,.,TGTGCCAGCAGGCCCCAGGGCGTGAGTGAGCAGTTCTTC,CASRPQGVSEQFF
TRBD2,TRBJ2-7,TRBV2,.,TGTGCCAGCAGTCCTCCAGCCCCCGGGACTAGTCCCTACGAGCAGTACTTC,CASSPPAPGTSPYEQYF
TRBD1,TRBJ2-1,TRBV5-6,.,TGTGCCAGCAGCGCCGACAGGGGTAATGAGCAGTTCTTC,CASSADRGNEQFF
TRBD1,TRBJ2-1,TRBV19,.,TGTGCCAGTAGTATAGAACAGGGGTTTCCTGGGTTTCAGCAGTTCTTC,CASSIEQGFPGFQQFF
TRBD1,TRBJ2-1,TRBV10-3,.,TGTGCCATCAGCGACTTGAGTGGGACAGTTAACAATGAGCAGTTCTTC,CAISDLSGTVNNEQFF
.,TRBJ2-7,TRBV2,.,TGTGCCAGCAGTGTAGACTACCAGCAGTACTTC,CASSVDYQQYF
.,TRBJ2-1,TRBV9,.,TGTGCCAGCAGCGTCTCCCGGGGTAGCTACAATGAGCAGTTCTTC,CASSVSRGSYNEQFF
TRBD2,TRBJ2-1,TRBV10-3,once,TGTGCCATCAGTGAGTCAGAAGCGGGAGGGTATAGCTCCTACAATGAGCAGTTCTTC,CAISESEAGGYSSYNEQFF
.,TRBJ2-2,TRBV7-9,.,TGTGCCAGCAGTCCCAGTACGTTCGGGGAGCTGTTTTTT,CASSPSTFGELFF
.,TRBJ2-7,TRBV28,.,TGTGCCAGCAAGGGGCAGAACTCCTACGAGCAGTACTTC,CASKGQNSYEQYF
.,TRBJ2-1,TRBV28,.,TGTGCCAGCAGTAGAAGGGGCCATGAGCAGTTCTTC,CASSRRGHEQFF
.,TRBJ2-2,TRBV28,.,TGTGCCAGCAGCTCGGGACTCCACACCGGGGAGCTGTTTTTT,CASSSGLHTGELFF
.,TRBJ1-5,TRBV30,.,TGTGCCTGGAGCGAAGCCAGACTCACAGATACGCAGCATTTT,CAWSEARLTDTQHF
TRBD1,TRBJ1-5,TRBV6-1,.,TGTGCCAGCAGTGAAGCGTCCGGACAGGGGAATCAGCCCCAGCATTTT,CASSEASGQGNQPQHF
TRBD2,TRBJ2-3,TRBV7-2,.,TGTGCCAGCAGGACTATCTTGACTAGCGGGCCCGATACGCAGTATTTT,CASRTILTSGPDTQYF
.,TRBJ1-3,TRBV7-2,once,TGTGCCAGCAGCTTAGTAAGAAACACCATATATTTT,CASSLVRNTIYF
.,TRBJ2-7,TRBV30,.,TGTGCCTGGAGTGTACGTCAGGCGAGCTCCTACGAGCAGTACTTC,CAWSVRQASSYEQYF
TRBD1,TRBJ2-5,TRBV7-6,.,TGTGCCAGCAGCCGGACAGGGGGAAAAGAGACCCAGTACTTC,CASSRTGGKETQYF